This T cell receptor beta chain appears in the sequencing data of a study of T cell responses to AZD1222 COVID-19 vaccine (dated by TCRdb to 2020 to 2023). In terms of the full investigation: A total of 233 trial participants underwent TCR sequencing, of whom some 200 had received two doses of AZD1222 and roughly 26 had received two doses of the MenACWY control vaccine. Enrollment into the trials was organized by age into subgroups of 18-55, 56-69 and 70-plus years, and those subgroups contained 148, 28 and 57 TCR-sequenced participants, respectively.

General study outcomes and caveats: Epitopes outside the regions mutated in the B.1.351 and B.1.1.7 variants were reportedly recognized by nearly half of the unique spike-specific TCRs. Only a handful of AZD1222 recipients were SARS-CoV-2 seropositive at baseline, limiting conclusions about previously exposed vaccinees. Spike-specific TCR breadth and depth rose significantly after two AZD1222 doses compared with day 0 and with MenACWY recipients. Participants were mostly white British and included more females than males, and it was suggested by the authors that clonal diversity may have been underestimated. Because no samples from the day 14 peak response were available, repertoires could be characterized only after the peak T cell response. The whole spike protein was spanned by vaccine-associated CD4 TCRs, and dominant responses were seen in regions 160-218 and 743-854. In the small 56-69-year group, the increase in depth fell short of significance, most likely because of low power.

Concerning this clone itself: Its antigen target is currently unknown. Within one base of it there is no much larger clone, and no base qualities were kept.

The CDR3 regions of human TCRbeta chains were subjected to immunosequencing. As for the original processing: TCRs in the repertoires were matched against a reference library of SARS-CoV-2-specific TCRs that had been generated with the MIRA antigen-specificity platform. Breadth was defined as the fraction of unique TCRs that were SARS-CoV-2-associated, and depth was defined as the fraction of total T cells that were SARS-CoV-2-associated. Each spike-specific TCR was assigned to its reactive spike region and to a CD4 or CD8 class using the MIRA data. Log10-transformed breadth and depth values were compared by one-way ANOVA with Sidak's multiple comparisons tests. As stored in TCRdb, this immuneACCESS dataset retains in-frame rearrangements with V and J assigned. A fraction of the clones does not appear; measured against another copy, unresolved V genes explain less than half of the discrepancy, and the remainder lacks a known reason. The DNA gave D and trimming, while V, J and clone size come from that table. The sample records tens of thousands of clones, 89% of which are singletons. 9.3% of the sample comes from the top ten.

Read against the paper, the sample's time point label means: about 28 days (+/-7) after the second vaccine dose. AZD1222 recipients whose second dose came at about 4 weeks and those whose second dose came at about 12 weeks were combined into one group, since spike-specific TCR depth and breadth did not differ between the two schedules. Vaccinee samples came from UK trials COV001 and COV002, including a single-blind randomized controlled phase 2/3 trial of AZD1222 (ChAdOx1 nCoV-19) in healthy adults. For TCRbeta chain sequencing, PBMC samples were collected from trial participants at day 0 and at day 28 after the second dose. The sample in question was peripheral blood, obtained 28 days after the second AZD1222 dose. This clonotype was obtained from an adult who received the AZD1222 COVID-19 vaccine.

The CDR3 region has the sequence CASSLDSRGSPLHF. The nucleotide sequence is given as TGTGCCAGCAGTTTAGACAGTCGGGGTTCACCCCTCCACTTT. The sequence links TRBV28 to TRBJ1-6, with TRBD1 tentatively as D gene (5 bases match). The CDR3 has 14 amino acids, counting the end cysteine and phenylalanine. The read is trimmed to its CDR3 DNA, 42 bases read in frame from base 1. Cut back by 2 bases and 9 bases, the V and J ends lie 11 bases apart. As encoded in the germline V gene, CDR1 is MDHEN while CDR2 is SYDVKM.